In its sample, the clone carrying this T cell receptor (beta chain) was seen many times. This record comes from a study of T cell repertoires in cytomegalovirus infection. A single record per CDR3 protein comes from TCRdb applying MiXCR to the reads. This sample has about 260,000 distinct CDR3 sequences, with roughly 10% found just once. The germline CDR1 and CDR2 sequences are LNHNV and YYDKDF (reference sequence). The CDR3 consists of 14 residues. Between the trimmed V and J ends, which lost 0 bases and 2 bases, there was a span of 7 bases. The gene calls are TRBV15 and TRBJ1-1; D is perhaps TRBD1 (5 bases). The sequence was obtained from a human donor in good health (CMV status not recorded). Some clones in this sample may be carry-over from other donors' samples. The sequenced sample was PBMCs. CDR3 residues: CATSRDRGNTEAFF. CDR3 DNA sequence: TGTGCCACCAGCAGAGATAGGGGAAACACTGAAGCTTTCTTT.